One and the same sample provided the 22 T cell receptor beta chains below, sequenced in a study of cytomegalovirus exposure and HLA in healthy donors. Primers: 60 Vbeta forward and 13 Jbeta reverse. Sequencing used immunoSEQ multiplex PCR; TCRdb keeps in-frame clones, though not all of them. The repertoire consists of about 160,000 clones, with less than 90% occurring once and the leading ten covering under 1.1%. The sequencing input was PBMCs. The source is a man under 40 in good health and CMV-seronegative.

The CDR3 DNA is TGCGCCAGCAGCCAAGATGGTCGACAGTTGAACACTGAAGCTTTCTTT. Amino acids: CASSQDGRQLNTEAFF. The gene calls are TRBV4-1 and TRBJ1-1; D perhaps matches TRBD1 (5 bases). Germline V gene lookup returns CDR1 MGHRA and CDR2 YSYEKL. The CDR3 totals 16 residues. V lost 0 bases and J lost 0, with 11 bases in between.

The CDR3 sequence is CASSLGLAVYNNEQFF. The CDR3 coding sequence is TGCGCCAGCAGCTTGGGACTAGCGGTTTACAACAATGAGCAGTTCTTC. The V call is TRBV5-1, the J call TRBJ2-1; 9 nucleotides match TRBD2. Per the germline V gene, CDR1 is SGHRS and CDR2 is YFSETQ. This CDR3 has 16 residues. V gave up 0 bases and J gave up 5 bases; unmatched junction bases: 6. Using reference TRBV5-1 and TRBJ2-1 for the parts outside the CDR3, the full variable domain is KAGVTQTPRYLIKTRGQQVTLSCSPISGHRSVSWYQQTPGQGLQFLFEYFSETQRNKGNFPGRFSGRQFSNSRSEMNVSTLELGDSALYLCASSLGLAVYNNEQFFGPGTRLTVL.

The chain joins TRBV6-1 to TRBJ2-4; 10 bases fit TRBD2. Germline assignment: CDR1 MNHNS and CDR2 SASEGT. This CDR3 spans 16 amino acids. Trimming at V came to 7 bases and at J to 1 base, leaving 7 bases not matched to a gene. Written as DNA, the CDR3 is TGTGCCAGCACCGAAGCGGGAGGGCCTGCCAAAAACATTCAGTACTTC. Protein sequence: CASTEAGGPAKNIQYF.

This clone was recorded once. A junction end diverges from the germline sequence, so it may reflect a read error. CDR3 in amino acids: CAWSLGTADQPQHF. The DNA for the CDR3 is TGTGCTTGGAGCCTCGGGACAGCCGATCAGCCCCAGCATTTT. V usage is TRBV30 and J usage is TRBJ1-5; TRBD1 matches 7 bases. The CDR3 runs 14 residues. The V gene's germline CDR1 is GTSNPN and CDR2 SVGIG (reference sequence).

This clone was picked up a small number of times. The chain employs TRBV9 and TRBJ2-1, with 7 bases that match TRBD2. The J segment lost 4 bases and the V segment lost 2 bases, leaving 6 bases of the junction unmatched. The CDR3 totals 15 residues. Germline CDR1 SGDLS, CDR2 YYNGEE. The CDR3 loop reads CASSVTSRGYNEQFF. CDR3 nucleotides: TGTGCCAGCAGCGTGACTAGCCGGGGTTACAATGAGCAGTTCTTC.

This chain uses TRBV2 with TRBJ1-6; TRBD1 aligns across 7 bases. CDR3 size: 19 residues. Germline V lookup: CDR1 SNHLY, CDR2 FYNNEI. The J segment lost 14 bases and the V segment lost 4 bases, leaving 26 bases of the junction unmatched. The CDR3 here is CASSVNGAGGSLGSPTLHF. CDR3 coding DNA: TGTGCCAGCAGTGTGAATGGGGCAGGGGGATCTCTTGGGTCCCCCACCCTCCACTTT.

The chain employs TRBV6-7 and TRBJ2-5; no clear D gene. TRBV6-7 carries the ORF label, with uncertain function. This CDR3 has 17 amino acids. With 7 bases removed from V and 5 bases from J, the gap between germline ends came to 26 bases. CDR3 in amino acids: CASNFPYSDCDGETQYF. Here the CDR3 DNA reads TGTGCCAGCAACTTCCCTTATAGTGACTGCGATGGGGAGACCCAGTACTTC.

This clone was detected only once. The rearrangement joins TRBV27 to TRBJ2-2, with a tentative D call TRBD2 (6 bases). Per germline, CDR1 MNHEY and CDR2 SMNVEV (reference sequence). CDR3 size: 16 residues. The V end lost 3 bases, the J end lost 6 bases, and 17 bases lay between the germline ends. CDR3 residues: CASSFLGGLGPGELFF. The DNA for the CDR3 is TGTGCCAGCAGTTTCCTCGGGGGACTGGGGCCCGGGGAGCTGTTTTTT.

The chain is built from TRBV11-3 and TRBJ2-1; D possibly corresponds to TRBD2 (6 bases). V was pared by 4 bases and J by 7 bases, with 20 bases between. The germline V gene has CDR1 SGHNT and CDR2 YENEEA. The CDR3 runs to 16 residues. The CDR3: CASSSPGEAKGNEQFF. In DNA form, the CDR3 reads TGTGCCAGCAGCTCCCCCGGGGAGGCTAAGGGGAATGAGCAGTTCTTC.

This rearrangement joins TRBV25-1 to TRBJ1-2; the D gene is possibly TRBD1 (5 bases). The germline V and J ends were trimmed by 4 bases and 0 bases, with 12 bases remaining between them. From germline, CDR1 is MGHDK and CDR2 SYGVNS. This CDR3 has 15 amino acids. Here the CDR3 reads CASSAAGGANYGYTF. The CDR3 nucleotides read TGTGCCAGCAGTGCAGCCGGGGGAGCTAACTATGGCTACACCTTC.

The CDR3, as DNA: TGCGCCAGCAGCCCACTTAGCGGGGGAGCCTACGAGCAGTACTTC. Protein product: CASSPLSGGAYEQYF. The chain uses TRBV5-1 and TRBJ2-7; TRBD2 agrees at 9 bases. Germline CDR1 and CDR2: SGHRS and YFSETQ. The CDR3 has 15 residues. The V and J ends lost 4 bases and 2 bases, in that order; junction bases with no gene match: 7.

This chain links TRBV10-2 with TRBJ2-4; TRBD2 matches at 14 bases. Germline V gene lookup returns CDR1 WSHSY and CDR2 SAAADI. The V gene end was trimmed by 4 bases and the J gene end by 3 bases; junction bases not matched to a gene: 11. The CDR3 has 19 residues. Here the CDR3 reads CASSVLPGLAGVGKNIQYF. The CDR3 nucleotides read TGCGCCAGCAGTGTGCTTCCGGGACTAGCGGGAGTAGGCAAAAACATTCAGTACTTC.

This clone was detected only a few times. The chain joins TRBV5-1 to TRBJ2-7, with 7 bases identical to TRBD2. The CDR3 contains 16 residues. The V gene end was trimmed by 2 bases and the J gene end by 0 bases; junction bases not matched to a gene: 8. The germline V gene has CDR1 SGHRS and CDR2 YFSETQ. The CDR3 protein is CASSFSSGGFSYEQYF. The CDR3 DNA reads as TGCGCCAGCAGCTTCTCTTCCGGGGGGTTCTCCTACGAGCAGTACTTC.

The genes are TRBV7-2 and TRBJ1-1; TRBD1 aligns across 8 bases. CDR1 SGHTA and CDR2 FQGNSA come from the germline V gene. This CDR3 has 14 residues. V gave up 2 bases and J gave up 3 bases; unmatched junction bases: 2. CDR3 residues: CASSLIQGDTEAFF. The CDR3 DNA is TGTGCCAGCAGCTTAATACAGGGGGACACTGAAGCTTTCTTT. Full variable domain (rest looked up from reference TRBV7-2 and TRBJ1-1): GAGVSQSPSNKVTEKGKDVELRCDPISGHTALYWYRQSLGQGLEFLIYFQGNSAPDKSGLPSDRFSAERTGGSVSTLTIQRTQQEDSAVYLCASSLIQGDTEAFFGQGTRLTVV.

The V and J genes are TRBV28 and TRBJ1-5; 8 bases are shared with TRBD1. The CDR3 sequence is 15 residues long. The V segment lost 6 bases and the J segment 1 base; nucleotides outside the gene matches: 5. Germline CDR1 reads MDHEN; CDR2 reads SYDVKM. The CDR3: CASSRTGRSNQPQHF. For the CDR3, the DNA is TGTGCCAGCAGCCGGACAGGGCGAAGCAATCAGCCCCAGCATTTT.

V is TRBV11-2 and J is TRBJ1-1, with 12 bases that match TRBD1. Per germline, CDR1 SGHAT and CDR2 FQNNGV. The ends lost 3 bases at V and 5 bases at J; junction bases unmatched: 10. There are 17 residues in the CDR3. CDR3 amino acids: CASSLVRDRGRGTEAFF. Written as DNA, the CDR3 is TGTGCCAGCAGCTTGGTCCGGGACAGGGGGCGCGGAACTGAAGCTTTCTTT.

Details on this clone: In the same sample, other DNA sequences code for this CDR3. This chain links TRBV5-1 with TRBJ1-5, with D tentatively TRBD1 (6 bases). Germline-derived CDR1 and CDR2 are SGHRS and YFSETQ. The CDR3 is 13 residues long. Trimming removed 2 bases from V and 4 bases from J, with 7 bases in between. The CDR3 spells CASSLGTNQPQHF. The CDR3 DNA sequence: TGCGCCAGCAGCTTAGGGACAAATCAGCCCCAGCATTTT.

The rearrangement links TRBV27 to TRBJ2-7; no clear D. The CDR3 runs 14 residues. Germline assignment: CDR1 MNHEY and CDR2 SMNVEV (reference sequence). With 0 bases removed from V and 7 bases from J, the gap between germline ends came to 13 bases. CDR3 loop: CASSLSPKVGEQYF. The DNA for the CDR3 is TGTGCCAGCAGTTTATCCCCGAAAGTCGGGGAGCAGTACTTC.

J is TRBJ1-6 and V is TRBV11-3; maybe TRBD1 (5 bases). The V and J ends lost 5 bases and 7 bases respectively, with 18 bases between them. Germline loops: CDR1 SGHNT, CDR2 YENEEA. The CDR3 spans 16 residues. The CDR3 is CASSGPGTGENSPLHF. In DNA form, the CDR3 reads TGTGCCAGCAGCGGGCCAGGAACAGGCGAGAATTCACCCCTCCACTTT.

This clone occurred a few times. The chain combines TRBV6-5 with TRBJ1-4, with D possibly being TRBD1 (6 bases). This CDR3 spans 15 amino acids. CDR1 and CDR2 from the germline V gene are MNHEY and SVGAGI. Trimming shortened V by 5 bases and J by 3 bases, and 13 bases separated the two germline ends. The CDR3 coding sequence is TGTGCCAGCAGTCACGCACAGGGTGCTAATGAAAAACTGTTTTTT. This gives the protein CASSHAQGANEKLFF.

This chain connects TRBV7-9 to TRBJ2-1, with unresolved D. The V gene lost 1 base and the J gene lost 13 bases, with 11 bases spanning the gap. The CDR3 is made up of 12 amino acids. Germline V gives CDR1 SEHNR, CDR2 FQNEAQ (reference sequence). Here the CDR3 reads CASSLDRLKQFF. CDR3 sequence (DNA): TGTGCCAGCAGCTTAGACCGACTCAAACAGTTCTTC. The full variable domain, rest sourced from reference TRBV7-9 and TRBJ2-1, is DTGVSQNPRHKITKRGQNVTFRCDPISEHNRLYWYRQTLGQGPEFLTYFQNEAQLEKSRLLSDRFSAERPKGSFSTLEIQRTEQGDSAMYLCASSLDRLKQFFGPGTRLTVL.

CDR3 in amino acids: CASSYTGLAYNEQFF. Written as DNA, the CDR3 is TGTGCCAGCAGTTACACGGGACTAGCGTACAATGAGCAGTTCTTC. V is TRBV6-5 and J is TRBJ2-1; 10 bases map to TRBD2. Germline CDR1 MNHEY, CDR2 SVGAGI. The CDR3 sequence is 15 residues long. The V and J ends lost 2 bases and 4 bases, in that order; junction bases with no gene match: 2.